The rows below give T cell receptor beta chains drawn from one sample of a study of patients and donors after allogeneic stem cell transplantation. MiXCR, applied by TCRdb to the RT-PCR reads, yields one record per CDR3 protein. Seen here are about a million distinct CDR3 sequences, roughly 18% observed once, and the top ten hold 6%. Sequencing was done on a sample of blood, either unsorted or a sorted T cell fraction (not recorded which). The receptors here all came from a human donor who was either an allogeneic HSCT recipient or a stem cell or donor lymphocyte infusion donor (not recorded which). It is not recorded whose cells these are; they may come from a transplant donor. The CDR3 runs from the conserved cysteine through the conserved F or W. A D gene is named only where the DNA matches it firmly. Clone size is given for some rows only: seen once, a few or many times, or a class if the clone is expanded.

abundance: NA; j_gene: TRBJ2-5; d_gene: TRBD2; v_gene: TRBV3-1; CDR3nt: TGTGCCAGCAGCCGGGGGGGTGGCCAAGAGACCCAGTACTTC; CDR3aa: CASSRGGGQETQYF
abundance: few; j_gene: TRBJ1-2; d_gene: NA; v_gene: TRBV5-4; CDR3nt: TGTGCCACTACGCGGAAGGGAGGCTATGGCTACACCTTC; CDR3aa: CATTRKGGYGYTF
abundance: few; j_gene: TRBJ2-1; d_gene: TRBD2; v_gene: TRBV12-3/TRBV12-4; CDR3nt: TGTGCCAGCAGTTTTTGGGCCGGACTAGCGGGGAACAATGAGCAGTTCTTC; CDR3aa: CASSFWAGLAGNNEQFF
abundance: NA; j_gene: TRBJ1-1; d_gene: NA; v_gene: TRBV29-1; CDR3nt: TGCAGCGTCTCCCAAGGACCAGAAGCTTTCTTT; CDR3aa: CSVSQGPEAFF
abundance: NA; j_gene: TRBJ1-5; d_gene: NA; v_gene: TRBV20-1; CDR3nt: TGCAGTGCTAGAGAGGGGGGGCTTAATTATCAGCCCCAGCATTTT; CDR3aa: CSAREGGLNYQPQHF
abundance: NA; j_gene: TRBJ2-7; d_gene: NA; v_gene: TRBV3-1; CDR3nt: TGTGCCACCAGCCAGGGTCTAGCTTCTACCTACGAGCAGTACTTC; CDR3aa: CATSQGLASTYEQYF
abundance: many; j_gene: TRBJ2-3; d_gene: TRBD2; v_gene: TRBV29-1; CDR3nt: TGCACCTTACTAGCGGGAGCCGCAGATACGCAGTATTTT; CDR3aa: CTLLAGAADTQYF
abundance: NA; j_gene: TRBJ1-1; d_gene: NA; v_gene: TRBV19; CDR3nt: TGTGCCAGTAGTCACGTCGGACGGACCACTGAAGCTTTCTTT; CDR3aa: CASSHVGRTTEAFF
abundance: few; j_gene: TRBJ2-1; d_gene: NA; v_gene: TRBV29-1; CDR3nt: TGCAGCGTTGAAGAACAGGGCCCCTTGTTCTTC; CDR3aa: CSVEEQGPLFF
abundance: NA; j_gene: TRBJ2-5; d_gene: TRBD1; v_gene: TRBV29-1; CDR3nt: TGCAGCGTTAACAGGGGAAAGGAGACCCAGTACTTC; CDR3aa: CSVNRGKETQYF
abundance: few; j_gene: TRBJ2-3; d_gene: NA; v_gene: TRBV11-2; CDR3nt: TGTGCCAGCAGCCAAAAGAGGCAGAGCACAGATACGCAGTATTTT; CDR3aa: CASSQKRQSTDTQYF
abundance: NA; j_gene: TRBJ2-2; d_gene: NA; v_gene: TRBV28; CDR3nt: TGTGCCAGCAGCCCCTCGGTCCGGGAGCTGTTTTTT; CDR3aa: CASSPSVRELFF
abundance: NA; j_gene: TRBJ1-2; d_gene: NA; v_gene: TRBV6-1; CDR3nt: TGTGCCAGCCTTGGATTTAACTATGGCTACACCTTC; CDR3aa: CASLGFNYGYTF
abundance: NA; j_gene: TRBJ2-1; d_gene: TRBD1; v_gene: TRBV5-1; CDR3nt: TGCGCCAGCAGCTTAGGGACAGGGCTAGGTAGTGAGCAGTTCTTC; CDR3aa: CASSLGTGLGSEQFF
abundance: few; j_gene: TRBJ1-6; d_gene: NA; v_gene: TRBV5-4; CDR3nt: TGTGCCAGCAGCACCCCCGGGTTGGGCTATAATTCACCCCTCCACTTT; CDR3aa: CASSTPGLGYNSPLHF
abundance: NA; j_gene: TRBJ2-1; d_gene: NA; v_gene: TRBV30; CDR3nt: TGTGCCTGGGAGGGAAACATCCCATACAATGAGCAGTTCTTC; CDR3aa: CAWEGNIPYNEQFF
abundance: NA; j_gene: TRBJ2-1; d_gene: TRBD2; v_gene: TRBV28; CDR3nt: TGTGCCAGCAGTTTAGGAAATAGCGGGAGGCCCGACAATGAGCAGTTCTTC; CDR3aa: CASSLGNSGRPDNEQFF
abundance: NA; j_gene: TRBJ2-2; d_gene: NA; v_gene: TRBV5-1; CDR3nt: TGCGCCAGCAGACTAGCTCTAAACACCGGGGAGCTGTTTTTT; CDR3aa: CASRLALNTGELFF
abundance: NA; j_gene: TRBJ2-3; d_gene: NA; v_gene: TRBV12-3/TRBV12-4; CDR3nt: TGTGCCAGCAGTGGAATGAGCGATTTGGCGGGTTCTAGCACAGATACGCAGTATTTT; CDR3aa: CASSGMSDLAGSSTDTQYF
abundance: few; j_gene: TRBJ1-5; d_gene: NA; v_gene: TRBV30; CDR3nt: TGTGCCTGGAGTCTAAGTCGCAAACTCGGGTGGAATCAGCCCCAGCATTTT; CDR3aa: CAWSLSRKLGWNQPQHF
abundance: NA; j_gene: TRBJ2-1; d_gene: TRBD2; v_gene: TRBV9; CDR3nt: TGTGCCAGCAGCGGGAGACTAGCGGGGGGGCTAAATGAGCAGTTCTTC; CDR3aa: CASSGRLAGGLNEQFF
abundance: NA; j_gene: TRBJ2-7; d_gene: TRBD2; v_gene: TRBV20-1; CDR3nt: TGCAGTGCTAGGTCTAGCGGAACCTACGAGCAGTACTTC; CDR3aa: CSARSSGTYEQYF
abundance: NA; j_gene: TRBJ1-1; d_gene: NA; v_gene: TRBV18; CDR3nt: TGTGCCAGCTCACCCGACAGCCGCATGAACACTGAAGCTTTCTTT; CDR3aa: CASSPDSRMNTEAFF
abundance: few; j_gene: TRBJ2-7; d_gene: NA; v_gene: TRBV12-3/TRBV12-4; CDR3nt: TGTGCCAGCAGCCTCCTGGGGCTCGAGCAGTACTTC; CDR3aa: CASSLLGLEQYF
abundance: many; j_gene: TRBJ1-1; d_gene: TRBD1; v_gene: TRBV27; CDR3nt: TGTGCCAGCAGTTCGGGACAGGTGAACACTGAAGCTTTCTTT; CDR3aa: CASSSGQVNTEAFF
abundance: NA; j_gene: TRBJ2-3; d_gene: TRBD2; v_gene: TRBV7-2; CDR3nt: TGTGCCAGCAGCTCCCCAGGTGGGCGGGGGGACACAGATACGCAGTATTTT; CDR3aa: CASSSPGGRGDTDTQYF
abundance: NA; j_gene: TRBJ1-5; d_gene: NA; v_gene: TRBV4-3; CDR3nt: TGCGCCAGCAGCCAAGACCCGGATAGCAATCAGCCCCAGCATTTT; CDR3aa: CASSQDPDSNQPQHF
abundance: few; j_gene: TRBJ2-1; d_gene: NA; v_gene: TRBV27; CDR3nt: TGTGCCAGCAGTTTTGCCAACAATGAGCAGTTCTTC; CDR3aa: CASSFANNEQFF
abundance: NA; j_gene: TRBJ2-5; d_gene: NA; v_gene: TRBV6-4; CDR3nt: TGTGCCAGCAGTGGGTTGGTGACCCAGTACTTC; CDR3aa: CASSGLVTQYF
abundance: NA; j_gene: TRBJ1-1; d_gene: NA; v_gene: TRBV29-1; CDR3nt: TGCAGCGTGCTTGCGTCTGAAGCTTTCTTT; CDR3aa: CSVLASEAFF
abundance: NA; j_gene: TRBJ2-4; d_gene: TRBD1; v_gene: TRBV5-1; CDR3nt: TGCGCCAGCAGCTTAACATCGGGACAGGGGGTACCCAAAAACATTCAGTACTTC; CDR3aa: CASSLTSGQGVPKNIQYF
abundance: few; j_gene: TRBJ2-7; d_gene: TRBD1; v_gene: TRBV3-1; CDR3nt: TGTGCCAGCGGCATTGAGGGACAGTTCTACGAGCAGTACTTC; CDR3aa: CASGIEGQFYEQYF
abundance: NA; j_gene: TRBJ2-2; d_gene: NA; v_gene: TRBV6-2/TRBV6-3; CDR3nt: TGTGCCAGCAGTTACTCGAGGCCCGGGGTCGGGGAGCTGTTTTTT; CDR3aa: CASSYSRPGVGELFF
abundance: few; j_gene: TRBJ2-1; d_gene: NA; v_gene: TRBV12-3/TRBV12-4; CDR3nt: TGTGCCAGCAGTTTGATCATTGGCACTAGCTCCTACAATGAGCAGTTCTTC; CDR3aa: CASSLIIGTSSYNEQFF
abundance: NA; j_gene: TRBJ2-2; d_gene: NA; v_gene: TRBV9; CDR3nt: TGTGCCAGCAGCGTCCACATCGGGGAGCTGTTTTTT; CDR3aa: CASSVHIGELFF
abundance: NA; j_gene: TRBJ2-7; d_gene: NA; v_gene: TRBV30; CDR3nt: TGTGCCTGGAGTGCACGAGGACACCAAGACTACGAGCAGTACTTC; CDR3aa: CAWSARGHQDYEQYF
abundance: few; j_gene: TRBJ2-7; d_gene: NA; v_gene: TRBV7-2; CDR3nt: TGTGCCAGCAGCCAGGAAGAGGGGGGGGAATCCTACGAGCAGTACTTC; CDR3aa: CASSQEEGGESYEQYF
abundance: NA; j_gene: TRBJ2-2; d_gene: TRBD1; v_gene: TRBV4-1; CDR3nt: TGCGCCAGCAGCCAATCAGGGGGCAAAGAAACCGGGGAGCTGTTTTTT; CDR3aa: CASSQSGGKETGELFF
abundance: many; j_gene: TRBJ1-2; d_gene: NA; v_gene: TRBV5-1; CDR3nt: TGCGCCAGCAGCTCGCTCGATGGCTACACCTTC; CDR3aa: CASSSLDGYTF
abundance: few; j_gene: TRBJ2-1; d_gene: TRBD2; v_gene: TRBV6-1; CDR3nt: TGTGCCAGCAGTCATGGACGAAACCGACTAGCGTCCTACAATGAGCAGTTCTTC; CDR3aa: CASSHGRNRLASYNEQFF
abundance: many; j_gene: TRBJ2-1; d_gene: TRBD1; v_gene: TRBV12-3/TRBV12-4; CDR3nt: TGTGCCAGCAGCCCTCCCGACAGGGGGGACAATGAGCAGTTCTTC; CDR3aa: CASSPPDRGDNEQFF
abundance: few; j_gene: TRBJ2-3; d_gene: NA; v_gene: TRBV5-4; CDR3nt: TGTGCCAGCAGCTTGCCGCCGTCGACAGATACGCAGTATTTT; CDR3aa: CASSLPPSTDTQYF
abundance: once; j_gene: TRBJ2-1; d_gene: NA; v_gene: TRBV19; CDR3nt: TGTGCCAGTAGTCTCCTAACCGGGCGGGGGCCCTCCAATGAGCAGTTCTTC; CDR3aa: CASSLLTGRGPSNEQFF
abundance: few; j_gene: TRBJ2-4; d_gene: NA; v_gene: TRBV27; CDR3nt: TGTGCCAGCAGTTTAGGGTATGGGGCCAAAAACATTCAGTACTTC; CDR3aa: CASSLGYGAKNIQYF
abundance: NA; j_gene: TRBJ2-7; d_gene: NA; v_gene: TRBV5-1; CDR3nt: TGCGCCAGCAGCTTGACAGGACAGACCCCCTACGAGCAGTACTTC; CDR3aa: CASSLTGQTPYEQYF
abundance: NA; j_gene: TRBJ1-2; d_gene: NA; v_gene: TRBV2; CDR3nt: TGTGCCAGCAGTGACAGGGGCCCCAAGGGCTATGGCTACACCTTC; CDR3aa: CASSDRGPKGYGYTF
abundance: NA; j_gene: TRBJ1-6; d_gene: NA; v_gene: TRBV20-1; CDR3nt: TGCAGTGCTAGAGGAATGGGTTCACCCCTCCACTTT; CDR3aa: CSARGMGSPLHF
abundance: NA; j_gene: TRBJ1-1; d_gene: NA; v_gene: TRBV20-1; CDR3nt: TGCAGTGCTAGAGATCTTGGCAGGGGTCCCGTCACTGAAGCTTTCTTT; CDR3aa: CSARDLGRGPVTEAFF
abundance: NA; j_gene: TRBJ2-7; d_gene: TRBD1; v_gene: TRBV27; CDR3nt: TGTGCCAGCGGACAGGGTGAATCCTACGAGCAGTACTTC; CDR3aa: CASGQGESYEQYF
abundance: NA; j_gene: TRBJ2-1; d_gene: NA; v_gene: TRBV9; CDR3nt: TGTGCCAGCAGCGTAGACGTCCTTAATGAGCAGTTCTTC; CDR3aa: CASSVDVLNEQFF
abundance: few; j_gene: TRBJ1-5; d_gene: NA; v_gene: TRBV9; CDR3nt: TGTGCCAGCAGCTATGAGGGAGCCGGGCAGCCCCAGCATTTT; CDR3aa: CASSYEGAGQPQHF
abundance: many; j_gene: TRBJ1-1; d_gene: NA; v_gene: TRBV12-3/TRBV12-4; CDR3nt: TGTGCCAGCAGCAAAGTTCGCGGCAACACTGAAGCTTTCTTT; CDR3aa: CASSKVRGNTEAFF
abundance: few; j_gene: TRBJ1-1; d_gene: TRBD1; v_gene: TRBV12-3/TRBV12-4; CDR3nt: TGTGCCAGCCATAGACAGGGAAGGAACACTGAAGCTTTCTTT; CDR3aa: CASHRQGRNTEAFF
abundance: NA; j_gene: TRBJ2-3; d_gene: NA; v_gene: TRBV20-1; CDR3nt: TGCAGTGCTGTACCCCCCAGGGACTCGCTACACACAGATACGCAGTATTTT; CDR3aa: CSAVPPRDSLHTDTQYF
abundance: NA; j_gene: TRBJ2-2; d_gene: TRBD1; v_gene: TRBV4-3; CDR3nt: TGCGCCAGCAGCCAACCAACAGGGGGCAACACCGGGGAGCTGTTTTTT; CDR3aa: CASSQPTGGNTGELFF
abundance: few; j_gene: TRBJ1-1; d_gene: NA; v_gene: TRBV24-1; CDR3nt: TGTGCCACCAGTGACAGGACAAGCCGGAGGACTTTCTTT; CDR3aa: CATSDRTSRRTFF
abundance: many; j_gene: TRBJ2-5; d_gene: NA; v_gene: TRBV20-1; CDR3nt: TGCAGTGCTAGAGATCTGCAGGGGAACAAAGAGACCCAGTACTTC; CDR3aa: CSARDLQGNKETQYF
abundance: NA; j_gene: TRBJ2-4; d_gene: NA; v_gene: TRBV9; CDR3nt: TGTGCCAGCAGCGGCCGGGACTCACTAGCCAAAAACATTCAGTACTTC; CDR3aa: CASSGRDSLAKNIQYF
abundance: NA; j_gene: TRBJ1-1; d_gene: TRBD1; v_gene: TRBV6-5; CDR3nt: TGTGCCAGCAGTTACGGGGGACAGGGGGCCCCTGAAGCTTTCTTT; CDR3aa: CASSYGGQGAPEAFF